This T cell receptor beta chain was identified in a study of blood T cell repertoires in COVID-19. Study overall: The samples span acute and convalescent COVID-19 from the United States, Italy and Spain. The cDNA or gDNA used as material had been derived from T cells, B-cell-depleted T cells, or PBMCs.

J was trimmed by 4 bases and V by 3 bases; bases with no gene match: 11. CDR1 LGHNA and CDR2 YSLEER come from the germline V gene. This CDR3 region has 17 residues. Per the original data handling: By means of reference gene primer amplification, nucleated cell counts were estimated. Clones were sequenced by immunoSEQ multiplex PCR, and TCRdb holds only the in-frame ones, with some missing. V and J calls and clone size are given by that table; D and trimming were obtained from the DNA. The table shows approximately 200,000 clones, with around nine tenths occurring only once. This clonotype originated in a man in his 70s with active or convalescent COVID-19. J is TRBJ2-7 and V is TRBV4-3; the match to TRBD1 covers 11 bases. The sequenced material came from peripheral blood. The CDR3 nucleotides read TGCGCCAGCAGCCACGACACTTCCGGGACAGGGGGTTACGAGCAGTACTTC. Translation: CASSHDTSGTGGYEQYF.